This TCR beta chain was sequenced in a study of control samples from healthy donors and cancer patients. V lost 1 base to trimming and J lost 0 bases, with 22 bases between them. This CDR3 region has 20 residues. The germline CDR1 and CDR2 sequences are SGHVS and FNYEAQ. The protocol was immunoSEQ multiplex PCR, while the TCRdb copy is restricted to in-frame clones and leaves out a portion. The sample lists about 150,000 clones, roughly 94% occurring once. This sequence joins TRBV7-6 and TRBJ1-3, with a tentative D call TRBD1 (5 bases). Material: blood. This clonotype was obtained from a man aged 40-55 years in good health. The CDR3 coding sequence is TGTGCCAGCAGCTTAGAGGGCAGGGCCCGCCACCGCAACTCTGGAAACACCATATATTTT. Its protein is CASSLEGRARHRNSGNTIYF.